What follows are 11 T cell receptor beta chains derived from one specimen sequenced in a study of OX40 agonist ivuxolimab in advanced cancers. Produced via immunoSEQ multiplex PCR; TCRdb's table is partial and in-frame only. The sample includes 60,000 to 65,000 clones, 80% to 95% of them seen just once. The specimen comprised CD4+ or CD8+ T cells sorted from blood, sampled in a trial of the OX40 agonist ivuxolimab. These receptors originate from an adult with an advanced solid tumor such as melanoma, head and neck, liver or kidney cancer.

The V and J genes are TRBV27 and TRBJ2-1; no definite D call. V was cut by 2 bases and J by 0 bases, with 5 bases left in between. The germline V gene encodes CDR1 MNHEY and CDR2 SMNVEV (reference sequence). The CDR3 covers 14 residues. The CDR3 bases are TGTGCCAGCAGTTTACGAAGCTCCTACAATGAGCAGTTCTTC. Protein: CASSLRSSYNEQFF.

This chain links TRBV7-2 with TRBJ1-1; 10 positions match TRBD1. This CDR3 region has 16 residues. Germline CDR1 and CDR2: SGHTA and FQGNSA. V lost 2 bases to trimming and J lost 2 bases; unmatched junction nucleotides: 5. CDR3 in DNA: TGTGCCAGCAGCTTAATGACAGGGGGCGTTAACACTGAAGCTTTCTTT. This encodes CASSLMTGGVNTEAFF.

This chain links TRBV7-9 with TRBJ2-1; tentative D call: TRBD1 (5 bases). Germline loops: CDR1 SEHNR, CDR2 FQNEAQ (reference sequence). The germline V and J ends were trimmed by 5 bases and 9 bases, with 8 bases remaining between them. The CDR3 loop spans 11 amino acids. The CDR3 here is CASSEDSEQFF. In DNA, the CDR3 is TGTGCCAGCAGCGAAGACAGTGAGCAGTTCTTC.

The chain links TRBV19 to TRBJ2-7, with 11 bases aligning to TRBD2. The length of the CDR3 is 17 residues. The germline gives CDR1 LNHDA, CDR2 SQIVND (reference sequence). Germline trimming cut 5 bases from V and 0 bases from J; bases unmatched to any gene: 9. The CDR3 DNA reads as TGTGCCAGTAGTTTCGGTAGCGGGAGGGACATCTCCTACGAGCAGTACTTC. Translated, it gives CASSFGSGRDISYEQYF.

The chain is built from TRBV6-5 and TRBJ2-2; D ambiguous. Germline V gene lookup returns CDR1 MNHEY and CDR2 SVGAGI. This CDR3 is 13 amino acids long. V lost 1 base and J lost 5, with 5 bases in between. The DNA for the CDR3 is TGTGCCAGCAGTTACTTCCAGACCGGGGAGCTGTTTTTT. Translating it yields CASSYFQTGELFF.

In DNA, the CDR3 is TGTGCCAGCAGTGACGGGACAGGGGGAGTTTTGCAGTTCTTC. Encoded protein: CASSDGTGGVLQFF. The rearrangement uses TRBV6-1 and TRBJ2-1; 11 nucleotides align to TRBD1. V trimming: 3 bases; J trimming: 12 bases; junction bases outside the gene matches: 7. The V gene's germline CDR1 is MNHNS and CDR2 SASEGT. The CDR3 length is 14 residues.

This chain joins TRBV27 and TRBJ2-1, with TRBD2 matching over 7 bases. Germline V gives CDR1 MNHEY, CDR2 SMNVEV (reference sequence). This CDR3 comprises 16 residues. The ends lost 4 bases at V and 6 bases at J; junction bases unmatched: 12. CDR3 nucleotide sequence: TGTGCCAGCAGTTCGGGGGGTGGGCGGGAGTTCAATGAGCAGTTCTTC. It translates to CASSSGGGREFNEQFF.

This clone has just one count. V is TRBV9 and J is TRBJ2-1; either TRBD1 or TRBD2 may supply D (5 bases each). The CDR3 totals 15 residues. Trimming pared 3 bases from V and 3 bases from J, leaving 13 bases between. CDR1 SGDLS and CDR2 YYNGEE come from the germline V gene. The CDR3 nucleotides are TGTGCCAGCAGCGCGGCCGGGACCAACTACAATGAGCAGTTCTTC. It specifies CASSAAGTNYNEQFF.

The rearrangement links TRBV7-8 to TRBJ2-7; 10 nucleotides agree with TRBD2. Germline lookup yields CDR1 SGHVS and CDR2 FQNEAQ. The J segment lost 12 bases and the V segment lost 3 bases, leaving 11 bases of the junction unmatched. This CDR3 comprises 14 residues. CDR3 region: CASSLGTSASLAYF. The CDR3 region has the DNA TGTGCCAGCAGCTTGGGGACTAGCGCCTCCTTGGCGTACTTC.

The genes are TRBV19 and TRBJ2-3; weak D call: TRBD1 (6 bases). Germline V CDR1 and CDR2: LNHDA, SQIVND (reference sequence). CDR3 length: 15 residues. With 3 bases removed from V and 0 bases from J, the gap between germline ends came to 10 bases. The CDR3 is CASSMSDSSTDTQYF. The DNA for the CDR3 is TGTGCCAGTAGTATGTCGGACAGTAGCACAGATACGCAGTATTTT.

The chain links TRBV4-1 to TRBJ2-1, with 9 nucleotides matching TRBD2. Germline assignment: CDR1 MGHRA and CDR2 YSYEKL. CDR3 length: 15 residues. With 2 bases clipped from V and 8 bases from J, the junction kept 7 bases outside the gene matches. CDR3 in amino acids: CASSQISGSIDEQFF. The CDR3 DNA is TGCGCCAGCAGCCAAATTAGCGGGAGTATCGATGAGCAGTTCTTC.